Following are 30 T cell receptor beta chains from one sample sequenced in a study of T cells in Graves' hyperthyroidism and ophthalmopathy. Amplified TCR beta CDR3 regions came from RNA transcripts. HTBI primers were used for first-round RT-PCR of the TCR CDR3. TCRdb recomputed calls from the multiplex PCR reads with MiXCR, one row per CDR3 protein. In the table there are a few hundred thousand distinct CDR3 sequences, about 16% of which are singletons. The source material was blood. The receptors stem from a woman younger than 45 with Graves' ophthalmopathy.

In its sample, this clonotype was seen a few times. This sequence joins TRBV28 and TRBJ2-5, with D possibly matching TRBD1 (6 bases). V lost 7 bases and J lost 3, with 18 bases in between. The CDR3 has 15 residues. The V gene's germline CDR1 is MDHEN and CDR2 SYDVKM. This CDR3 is CASTHLEGGKETQYF. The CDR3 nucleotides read TGTGCCAGCACCCACCTCGAAGGGGGAAAAGAGACCCAGTACTTC.

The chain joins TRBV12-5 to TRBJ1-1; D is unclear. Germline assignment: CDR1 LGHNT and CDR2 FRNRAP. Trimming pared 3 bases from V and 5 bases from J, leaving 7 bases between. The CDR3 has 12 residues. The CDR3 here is CASGFIVTEAFF. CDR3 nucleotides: TGTGCTAGTGGTTTCATAGTAACTGAAGCTTTCTTT.

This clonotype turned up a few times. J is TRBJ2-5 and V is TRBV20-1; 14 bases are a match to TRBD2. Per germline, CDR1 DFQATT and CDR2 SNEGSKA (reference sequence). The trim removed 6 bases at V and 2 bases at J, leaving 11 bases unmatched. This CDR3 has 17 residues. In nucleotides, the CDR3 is TGCAGTGCCACACCACGACTAGCGGGAGGGATTCAAGAGACCCAGTACTTC. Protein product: CSATPRLAGGIQETQYF.

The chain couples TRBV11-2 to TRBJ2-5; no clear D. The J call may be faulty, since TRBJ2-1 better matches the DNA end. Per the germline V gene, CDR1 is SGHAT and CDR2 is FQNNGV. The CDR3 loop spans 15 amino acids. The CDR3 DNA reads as TGTGCCAGCAGCTTAGAGGCAGTGTACCAAGAGACCCAGTTCTTC. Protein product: CASSLEAVYQETQFF.

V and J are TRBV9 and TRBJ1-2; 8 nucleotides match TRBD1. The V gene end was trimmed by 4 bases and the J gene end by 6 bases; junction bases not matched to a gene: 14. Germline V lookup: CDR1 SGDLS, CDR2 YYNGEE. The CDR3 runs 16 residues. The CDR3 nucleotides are TGTGCCAGCAGCCTTCATAAGGGAGGACAGGGTGATGGCTACACCTTC. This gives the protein CASSLHKGGQGDGYTF. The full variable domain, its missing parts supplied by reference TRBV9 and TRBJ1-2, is DSGVTQTPKHLITATGQRVTLRCSPRSGDLSVYWYQQSLDQGLQFLIQYYNGEERAKGNILERFSAQQFPDLHSELNLSSLELGDSALYFCASSLHKGGQGDGYTFGSGTRLTVV.

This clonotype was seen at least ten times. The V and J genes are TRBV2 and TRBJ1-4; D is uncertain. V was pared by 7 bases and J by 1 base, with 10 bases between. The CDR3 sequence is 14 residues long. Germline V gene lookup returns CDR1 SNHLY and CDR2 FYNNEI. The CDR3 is CASTETRTNEKLFF. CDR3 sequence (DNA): TGTGCCAGCACCGAGACACGAACTAATGAAAAACTGTTTTTT.

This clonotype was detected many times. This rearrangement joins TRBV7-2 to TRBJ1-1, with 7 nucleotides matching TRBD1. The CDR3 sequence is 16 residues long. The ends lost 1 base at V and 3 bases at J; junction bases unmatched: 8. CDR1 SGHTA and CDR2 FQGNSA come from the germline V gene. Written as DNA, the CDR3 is TGTGCCAGCAGCTTAGAAGGGGGCGCCCGGGACACTGAAGCTTTCTTT. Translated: CASSLEGGARDTEAFF. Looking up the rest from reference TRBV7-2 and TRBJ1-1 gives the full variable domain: GAGVSQSPSNKVTEKGKDVELRCDPISGHTALYWYRQSLGQGLEFLIYFQGNSAPDKSGLPSDRFSAERTGGSVSTLTIQRTQQEDSAVYLCASSLEGGARDTEAFFGQGTRLTVV.

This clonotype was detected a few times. The CDR3 is CASSPFRDKSGETQYF. The DNA for the CDR3 is TGTGCCAGCTCACCTTTTAGAGACAAATCGGGGGAGACCCAGTACTTC. J is TRBJ2-5 and V is TRBV18; a possible D gene is TRBD2 (5 bases). V was pared by 3 bases and J by 5 bases, with 19 bases between. The germline V gene encodes CDR1 KGHSH and CDR2 LQKENI. This CDR3 is 16 amino acids long.

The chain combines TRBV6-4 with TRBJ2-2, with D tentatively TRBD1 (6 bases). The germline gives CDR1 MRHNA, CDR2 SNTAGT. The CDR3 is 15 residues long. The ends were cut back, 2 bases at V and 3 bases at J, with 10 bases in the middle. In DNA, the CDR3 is TGTGCCAGCAGTGACGGGGGACAAGACACCGGGGAGCTGTTTTTT. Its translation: CASSDGGQDTGELFF.

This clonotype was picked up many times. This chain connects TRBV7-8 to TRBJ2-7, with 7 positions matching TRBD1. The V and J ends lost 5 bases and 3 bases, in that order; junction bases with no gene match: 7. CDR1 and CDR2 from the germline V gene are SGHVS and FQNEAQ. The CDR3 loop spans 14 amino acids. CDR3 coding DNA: TGTGCCAGCAGCCTCGGGACAGTCCGCTACGAGCAGTACTTC. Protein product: CASSLGTVRYEQYF.

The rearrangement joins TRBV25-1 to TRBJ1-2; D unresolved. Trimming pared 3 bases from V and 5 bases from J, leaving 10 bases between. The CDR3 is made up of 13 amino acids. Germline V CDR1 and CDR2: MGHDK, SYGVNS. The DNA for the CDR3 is TGTGCCAGCAGTGACGGTTGGCCATATGGCTACACCTTC. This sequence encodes CASSDGWPYGYTF.

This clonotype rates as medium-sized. For the CDR3, the DNA is TGCGCCAGCAGTGAGAAGACCCAGTACTTC. Translation: CASSEKTQYF. The genes are TRBV10-1 and TRBJ2-5; D call uncertain. V lost 2 bases and J lost 6, with 1 base in between. The CDR3 is 10 residues long. In germline, CDR1 is WNHNN, CDR2 SYGVQD (reference sequence).

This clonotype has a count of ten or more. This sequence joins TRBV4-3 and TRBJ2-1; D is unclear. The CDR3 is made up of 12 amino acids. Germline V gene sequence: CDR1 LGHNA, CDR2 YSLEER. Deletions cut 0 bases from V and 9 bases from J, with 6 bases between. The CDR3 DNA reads TGCGCCAGCAGCCAAGATTTAGCTGAGCAGTTCTTC. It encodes CASSQDLAEQFF.

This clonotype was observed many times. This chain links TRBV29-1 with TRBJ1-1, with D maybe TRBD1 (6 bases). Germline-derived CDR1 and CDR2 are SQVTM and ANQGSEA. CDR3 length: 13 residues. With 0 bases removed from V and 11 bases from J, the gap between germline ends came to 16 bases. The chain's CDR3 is CSVEEGGRTIAFF. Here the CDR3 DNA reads TGCAGCGTTGAAGAGGGGGGGCGGACTATCGCTTTCTTT.

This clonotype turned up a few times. CDR3 loop: CASSYLGNSNQPQHF. The CDR3 nucleotides are TGTGCCAGCAGCTACCTAGGGAATAGCAATCAGCCCCAGCATTTT. V gene TRBV7-2 combines with J gene TRBJ1-5; D remains ambiguous. Trimming shortened V by 4 bases and J by 0 bases, and 10 bases separated the two germline ends. The germline V gene has CDR1 SGHTA and CDR2 FQGNSA. The CDR3 sequence is 15 residues long.

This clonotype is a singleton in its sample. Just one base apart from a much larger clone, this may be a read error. Here the CDR3 DNA reads TGTGCCAGCAGTTACCCCGACGGGGGCGGCCGAGAGACCCAGTACTTC. Residues: CASSYPDGGGRETQYF. The rearrangement uses TRBV6-2 or TRBV6-3 and TRBJ2-5, with D perhaps given as TRBD1 or TRBD2 (6 bases each). Germline CDR1 is MNHEY and CDR2 is SVGEGT. The CDR3 spans 16 residues. Trimming pared 2 bases from V and 4 bases from J, leaving 17 bases between.

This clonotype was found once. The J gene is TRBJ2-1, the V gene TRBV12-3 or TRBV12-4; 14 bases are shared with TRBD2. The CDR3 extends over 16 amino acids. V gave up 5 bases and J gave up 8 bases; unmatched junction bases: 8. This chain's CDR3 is CASSRGLAGGSYEQFF. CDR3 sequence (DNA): TGTGCCAGCAGTCGAGGACTAGCGGGAGGCTCTTATGAGCAGTTCTTC.

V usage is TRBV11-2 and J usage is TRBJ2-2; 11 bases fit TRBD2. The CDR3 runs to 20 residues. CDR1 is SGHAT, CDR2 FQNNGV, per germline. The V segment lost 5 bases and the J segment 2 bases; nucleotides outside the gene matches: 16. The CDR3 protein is CASSGPERPTSGINTGELFF. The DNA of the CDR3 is TGTGCCAGCAGCGGGCCTGAAAGGCCGACTAGCGGGATAAACACCGGGGAGCTGTTTTTT.

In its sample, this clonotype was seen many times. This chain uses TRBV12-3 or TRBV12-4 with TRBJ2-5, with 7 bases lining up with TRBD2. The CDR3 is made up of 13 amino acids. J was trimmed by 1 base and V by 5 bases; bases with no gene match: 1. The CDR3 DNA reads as TGTGCCAGCAGTGGCGGGAGCCAAGAGACCCAGTACTTC. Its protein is CASSGGSQETQYF.

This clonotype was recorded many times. The DNA of the CDR3 is TGTGCCAGCAGTGAACAGAGTTATAGCAATCAGCCCCAGCATTTT. Amino acid sequence: CASSEQSYSNQPQHF. V and J are TRBV2 and TRBJ1-5; unclear D gene. The V end lost 2 bases, the J end lost 0 bases, and 8 bases lay between the germline ends. The germline V gene has CDR1 SNHLY and CDR2 FYNNEI. The CDR3 spans 15 residues.

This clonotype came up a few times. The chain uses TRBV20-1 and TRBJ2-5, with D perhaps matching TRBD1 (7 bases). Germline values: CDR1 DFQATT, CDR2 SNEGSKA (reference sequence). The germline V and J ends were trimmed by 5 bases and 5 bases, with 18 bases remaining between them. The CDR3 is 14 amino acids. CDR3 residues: CSAPTGAAGETQYF. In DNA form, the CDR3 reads TGCAGTGCTCCTACAGGGGCGGCGGGGGAGACCCAGTACTTC.

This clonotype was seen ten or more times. The CDR3 nucleotides are TGCGCCAGCAGCCACCGACTAGCGGGGCACAATGAGCAGTTCTTC. Encoded protein: CASSHRLAGHNEQFF. J is TRBJ2-1 and V is TRBV4-1; TRBD2 matches 11 bases. Germline CDR1 is MGHRA and CDR2 is YSYEKL. The CDR3 contains 15 residues. With V trimmed by 3 bases and J by 5 bases, 3 bases remained unmatched.

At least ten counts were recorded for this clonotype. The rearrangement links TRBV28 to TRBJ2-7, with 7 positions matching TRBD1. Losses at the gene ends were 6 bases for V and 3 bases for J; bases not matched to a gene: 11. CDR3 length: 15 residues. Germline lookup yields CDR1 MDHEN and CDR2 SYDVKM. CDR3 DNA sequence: TGTGCCAGCAGGTTCCCGGGACAGCTTGGCTACGAGCAGTACTTC. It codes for CASRFPGQLGYEQYF.

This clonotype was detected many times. The CDR3 reads CASSQDDGGYSNQPQHF. In DNA form, the CDR3 reads TGTGCCAGCAGCCAAGATGACGGGGGGTATAGCAATCAGCCCCAGCATTTT. This chain uses TRBV4-2 with TRBJ1-5, with D tentatively TRBD1 (5 bases). CDR1 and CDR2 (germline): LGHNA, YNFKEQ. The length of the CDR3 is 17 residues. The V and J ends lost 0 bases and 0 bases respectively, with 12 bases between them.

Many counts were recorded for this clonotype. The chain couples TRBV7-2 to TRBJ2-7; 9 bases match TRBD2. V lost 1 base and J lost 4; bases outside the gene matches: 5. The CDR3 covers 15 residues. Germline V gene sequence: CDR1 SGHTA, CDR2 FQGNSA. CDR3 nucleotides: TGTGCCAGCAGCTTAGACAGCGGGAGGTCTTACGAGCAGTACTTC. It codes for CASSLDSGRSYEQYF.

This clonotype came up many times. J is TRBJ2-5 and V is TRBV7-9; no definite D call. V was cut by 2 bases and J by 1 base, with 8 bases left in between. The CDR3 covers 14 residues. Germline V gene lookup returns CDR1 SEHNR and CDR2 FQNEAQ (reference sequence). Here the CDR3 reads CASSLSRPQETQYF. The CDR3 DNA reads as TGTGCCAGCAGCTTATCACGGCCCCAAGAGACCCAGTACTTC.

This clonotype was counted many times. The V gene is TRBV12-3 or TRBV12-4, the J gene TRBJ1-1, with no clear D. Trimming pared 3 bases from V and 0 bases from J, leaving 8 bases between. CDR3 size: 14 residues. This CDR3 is CASSFVGLNTEAFF. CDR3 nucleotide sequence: TGTGCCAGCAGTTTTGTAGGGTTGAACACTGAAGCTTTCTTT.

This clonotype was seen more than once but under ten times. The CDR3 region has the DNA TGCGCCAGCAGCCAAGAAGTGCTCGGGGGTACCGTCGGATACGAGCAGTACTTC. Its translation is CASSQEVLGGTVGYEQYF. V and J are TRBV4-3 and TRBJ2-7; D may be TRBD2 (6 bases). V shed 0 bases and J shed 4 bases, with 22 bases lying between them. This CDR3 has 18 residues. Germline assignment: CDR1 LGHNA and CDR2 YSLEER.

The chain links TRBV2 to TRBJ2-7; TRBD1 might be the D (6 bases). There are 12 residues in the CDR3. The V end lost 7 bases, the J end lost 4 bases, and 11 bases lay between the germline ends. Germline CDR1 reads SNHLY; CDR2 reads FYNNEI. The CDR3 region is CASKVGAYEQYF. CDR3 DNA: TGTGCCAGCAAAGTGGGGGCGTACGAGCAGTACTTC.

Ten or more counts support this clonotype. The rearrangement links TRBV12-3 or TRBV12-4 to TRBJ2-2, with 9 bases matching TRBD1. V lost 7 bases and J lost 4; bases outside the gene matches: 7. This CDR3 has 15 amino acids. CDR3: CASIRTGAPTGELFF. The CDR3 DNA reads TGTGCCAGCATCCGGACAGGGGCGCCCACCGGGGAGCTGTTTTTT.